This T cell receptor beta chain was recorded in a study of blood T cell repertoires in COVID-19. Profiling relied on immunoSEQ multiplex PCR, and the TCRdb table lists in-frame clones only, not all of them. The sample comprises around 340,000 clones, more than 70% of which are singletons, and just under 4% rests with the top ten. This receptor was taken from a woman between 55 and 75 years old with COVID-19, enrolled during active disease. What was sequenced was peripheral blood.

The CDR3 sequence is CASTHTGGLGQNYTF. CDR3 sequence (DNA): TGTGCCAGCACACACACAGGGGGATTAGGCCAGAACTACACCTTC. The chain employs TRBV28 and TRBJ1-2; 8 bases agree with TRBD1. CDR3 length: 15 residues. J gave up 10 bases and V 7 bases, and 17 bases lay outside the gene matches. Germline CDR1 is MDHEN and CDR2 is SYDVKM.